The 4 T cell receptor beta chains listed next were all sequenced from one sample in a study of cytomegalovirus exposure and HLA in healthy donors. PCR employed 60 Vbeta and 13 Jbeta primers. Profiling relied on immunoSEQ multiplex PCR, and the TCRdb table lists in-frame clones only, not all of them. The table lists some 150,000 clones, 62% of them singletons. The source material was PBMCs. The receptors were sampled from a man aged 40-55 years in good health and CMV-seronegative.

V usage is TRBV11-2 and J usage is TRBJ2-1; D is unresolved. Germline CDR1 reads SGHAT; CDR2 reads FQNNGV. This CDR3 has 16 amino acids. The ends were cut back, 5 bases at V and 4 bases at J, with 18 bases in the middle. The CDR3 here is CASSLLRSVSYNEQFF. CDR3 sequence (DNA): TGTGCCAGCAGCCTACTAAGGTCGGTGTCGTACAATGAGCAGTTCTTC.

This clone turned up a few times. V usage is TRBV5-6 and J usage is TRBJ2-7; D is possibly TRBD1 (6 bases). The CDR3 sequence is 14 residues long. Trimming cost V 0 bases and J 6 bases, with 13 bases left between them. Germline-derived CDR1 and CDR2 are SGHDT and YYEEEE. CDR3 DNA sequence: TGTGCCAGCAGCTTGGGACAGGCGGACTTCGAGCAGTACTTC. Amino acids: CASSLGQADFEQYF. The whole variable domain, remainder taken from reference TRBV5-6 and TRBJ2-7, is DAGVTQSPTHLIKTRGQQVTLRCSPKSGHDTVSWYQQALGQGPQFIFQYYEEEERQRGNFPDRFSGHQFPNYSSELNVNALLLGDSALYLCASSLGQADFEQYFGPGTRLTVT.

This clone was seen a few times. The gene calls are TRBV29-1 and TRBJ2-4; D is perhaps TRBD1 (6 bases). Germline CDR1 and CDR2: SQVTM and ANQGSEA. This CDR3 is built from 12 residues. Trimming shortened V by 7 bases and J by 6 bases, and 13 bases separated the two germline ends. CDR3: CSGQVGANIQYF. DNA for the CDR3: TGCAGCGGGCAGGTGGGGGCAAACATTCAGTACTTC.

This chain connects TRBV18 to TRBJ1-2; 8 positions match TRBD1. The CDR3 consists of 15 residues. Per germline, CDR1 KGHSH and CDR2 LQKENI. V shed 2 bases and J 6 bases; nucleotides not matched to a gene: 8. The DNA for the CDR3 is TGTGCCAGCTCACCAGGGGGGGACAGGAATGATGGCTACACCTTC. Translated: CASSPGGDRNDGYTF. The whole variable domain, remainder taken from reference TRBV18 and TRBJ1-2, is NAGVMQNPRHLVRRRGQEARLRCSPMKGHSHVYWYRQLPEEGLKFMVYLQKENIIDESGMPKERFSAEFPKEGPSILRIQQVVRGDSAAYFCASSPGGDRNDGYTFGSGTRLTVV.